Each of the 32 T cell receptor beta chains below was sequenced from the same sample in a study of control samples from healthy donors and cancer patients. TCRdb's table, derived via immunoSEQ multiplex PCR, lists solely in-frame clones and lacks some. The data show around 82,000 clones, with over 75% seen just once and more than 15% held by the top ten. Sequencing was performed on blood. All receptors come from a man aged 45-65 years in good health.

The DNA for the CDR3 is TGTGCCAGCTCGCGAAACGGGAGGGGGACAGATACGCAGTATTTT. This encodes CASSRNGRGTDTQYF. The chain combines TRBV18 with TRBJ2-3; 8 nucleotides agree with TRBD2. CDR1 KGHSH and CDR2 LQKENI come from the germline V gene. Trimming cost V 6 bases and J 3 bases; bases outside gene matches: 8. The CDR3 runs to 15 residues.

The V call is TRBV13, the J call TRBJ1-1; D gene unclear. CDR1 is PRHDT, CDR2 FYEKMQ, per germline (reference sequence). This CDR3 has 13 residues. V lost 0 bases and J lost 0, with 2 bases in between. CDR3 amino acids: CASSLGLNTEAFF. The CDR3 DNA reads TGTGCCAGCAGCTTAGGTCTGAACACTGAAGCTTTCTTT.

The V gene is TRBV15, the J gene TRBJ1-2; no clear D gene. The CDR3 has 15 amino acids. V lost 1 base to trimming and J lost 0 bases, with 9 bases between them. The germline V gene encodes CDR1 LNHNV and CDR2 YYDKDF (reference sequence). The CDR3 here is CATSRALSTNYGYTF. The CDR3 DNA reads TGTGCCACCAGCAGAGCCCTATCGACTAACTATGGCTACACCTTC.

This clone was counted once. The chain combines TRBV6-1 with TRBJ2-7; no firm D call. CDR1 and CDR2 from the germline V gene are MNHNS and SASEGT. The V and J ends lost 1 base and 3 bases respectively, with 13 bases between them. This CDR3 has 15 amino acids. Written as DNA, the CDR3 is TGTGCCAGCAGTGAAGGAGGAGCTTACTACTACGAGCAGTACTTC. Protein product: CASSEGGAYYYEQYF.

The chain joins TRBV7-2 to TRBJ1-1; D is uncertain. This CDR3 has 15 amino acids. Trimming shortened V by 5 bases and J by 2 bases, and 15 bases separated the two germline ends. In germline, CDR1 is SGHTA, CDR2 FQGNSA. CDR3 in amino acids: CASSHRWNLNTEAFF. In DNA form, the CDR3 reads TGTGCCAGCAGCCACCGATGGAATCTTAACACTGAAGCTTTCTTT.

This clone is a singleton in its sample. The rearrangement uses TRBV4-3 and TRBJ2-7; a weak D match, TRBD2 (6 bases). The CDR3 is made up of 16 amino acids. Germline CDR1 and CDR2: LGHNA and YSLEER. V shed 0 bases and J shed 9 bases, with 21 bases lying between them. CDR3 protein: CASSQDVGDLLHVQYF. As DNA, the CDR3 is TGCGCCAGCAGCCAAGATGTGGGGGACTTGCTACATGTGCAGTACTTC.

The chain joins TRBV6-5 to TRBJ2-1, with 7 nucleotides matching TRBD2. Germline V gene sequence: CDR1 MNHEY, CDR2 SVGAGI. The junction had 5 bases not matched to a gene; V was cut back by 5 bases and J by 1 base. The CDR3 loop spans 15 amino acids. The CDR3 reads CASSTRTRSYNEQFF. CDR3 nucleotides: TGTGCCAGCAGTACCCGGACTAGGTCCTACAATGAGCAGTTCTTC.

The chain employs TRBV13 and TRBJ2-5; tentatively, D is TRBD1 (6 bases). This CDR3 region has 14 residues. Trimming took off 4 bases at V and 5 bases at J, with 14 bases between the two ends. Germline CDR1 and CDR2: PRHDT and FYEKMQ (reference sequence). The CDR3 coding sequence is TGTGCCAGCAGCTCAACAGGGCCCGAGGAGACCCAGTACTTC. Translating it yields CASSSTGPEETQYF.

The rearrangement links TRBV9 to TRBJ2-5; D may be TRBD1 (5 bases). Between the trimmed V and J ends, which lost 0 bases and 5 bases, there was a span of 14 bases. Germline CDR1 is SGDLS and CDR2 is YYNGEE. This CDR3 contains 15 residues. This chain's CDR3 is CASSVGQGFLETQYF. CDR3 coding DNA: TGTGCCAGCAGCGTAGGCCAGGGTTTCCTGGAGACCCAGTACTTC.

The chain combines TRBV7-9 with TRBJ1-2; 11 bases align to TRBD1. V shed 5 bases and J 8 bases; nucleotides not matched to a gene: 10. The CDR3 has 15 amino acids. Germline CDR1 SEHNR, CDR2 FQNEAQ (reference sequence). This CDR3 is CASSEDRGQSGGYTF. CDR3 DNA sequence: TGTGCCAGCAGCGAGGACAGGGGGCAGTCGGGAGGCTACACCTTC. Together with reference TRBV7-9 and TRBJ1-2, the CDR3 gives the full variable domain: DTGVSQNPRHKITKRGQNVTFRCDPISEHNRLYWYRQTLGQGPEFLTYFQNEAQLEKSRLLSDRFSAERPKGSFSTLEIQRTEQGDSAMYLCASSEDRGQSGGYTFGSGTRLTVV.

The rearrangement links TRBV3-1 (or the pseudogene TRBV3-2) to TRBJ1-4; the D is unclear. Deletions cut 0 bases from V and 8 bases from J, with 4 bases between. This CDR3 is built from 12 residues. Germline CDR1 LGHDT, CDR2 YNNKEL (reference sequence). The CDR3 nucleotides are TGTGCCAGCAGCCAAGAAAGGGAAAAACTGTTTTTT. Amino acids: CASSQEREKLFF.

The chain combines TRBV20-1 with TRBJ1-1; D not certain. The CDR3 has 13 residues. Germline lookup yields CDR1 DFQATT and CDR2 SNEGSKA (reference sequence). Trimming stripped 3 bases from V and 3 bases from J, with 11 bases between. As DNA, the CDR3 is TGCAGTGCTAGTTTCCAGAAGGACACTGAAGCTTTCTTT. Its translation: CSASFQKDTEAFF.

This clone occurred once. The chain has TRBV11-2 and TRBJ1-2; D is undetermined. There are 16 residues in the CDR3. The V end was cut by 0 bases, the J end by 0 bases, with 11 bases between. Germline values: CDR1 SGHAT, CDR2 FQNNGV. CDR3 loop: CASSLEPGRANYGYTF. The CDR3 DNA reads TGTGCCAGCAGCTTAGAGCCAGGACGAGCTAACTATGGCTACACCTTC.

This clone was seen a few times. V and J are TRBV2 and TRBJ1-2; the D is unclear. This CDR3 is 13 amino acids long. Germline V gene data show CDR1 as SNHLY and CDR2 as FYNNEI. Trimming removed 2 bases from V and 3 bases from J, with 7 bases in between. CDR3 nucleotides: TGTGCCAGCAGTGAATCGTCTTACTATGGCTACACCTTC. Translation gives CASSESSYYGYTF.

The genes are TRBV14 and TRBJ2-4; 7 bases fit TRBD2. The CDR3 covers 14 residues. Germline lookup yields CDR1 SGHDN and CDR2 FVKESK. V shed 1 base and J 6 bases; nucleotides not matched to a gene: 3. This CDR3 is CASSQARLANIQYF. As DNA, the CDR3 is TGTGCCAGCAGCCAAGCGAGACTAGCAAACATTCAGTACTTC.

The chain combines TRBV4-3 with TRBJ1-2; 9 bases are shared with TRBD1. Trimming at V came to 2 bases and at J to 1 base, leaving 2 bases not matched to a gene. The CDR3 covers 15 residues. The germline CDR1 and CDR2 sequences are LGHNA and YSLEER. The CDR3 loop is CASSQRTGVNYGYTF. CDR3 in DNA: TGCGCCAGCAGCCAACGGACAGGGGTTAACTATGGCTACACCTTC.

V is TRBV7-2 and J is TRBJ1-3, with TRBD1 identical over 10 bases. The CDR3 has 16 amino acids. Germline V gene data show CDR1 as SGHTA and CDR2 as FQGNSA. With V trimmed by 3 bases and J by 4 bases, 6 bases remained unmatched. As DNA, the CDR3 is TGTGCCAGCAGCTTTGACAGGGGGCTAGGAGGAAACACCATATATTTT. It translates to CASSFDRGLGGNTIYF.

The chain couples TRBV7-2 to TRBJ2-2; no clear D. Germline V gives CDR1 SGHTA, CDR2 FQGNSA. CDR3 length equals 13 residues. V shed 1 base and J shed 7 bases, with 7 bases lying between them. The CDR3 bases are TGTGCCAGCAGCTTAGTTATTATCGGGGAGCTGTTTTTT. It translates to CASSLVIIGELFF.

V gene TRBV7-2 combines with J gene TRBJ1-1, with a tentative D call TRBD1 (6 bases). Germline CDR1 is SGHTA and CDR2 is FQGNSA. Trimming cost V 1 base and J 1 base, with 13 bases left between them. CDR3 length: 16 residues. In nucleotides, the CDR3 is TGTGCCAGCAGCTTAGGATTCGGGGGGCAGAACACTGAAGCTTTCTTT. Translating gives CASSLGFGGQNTEAFF.

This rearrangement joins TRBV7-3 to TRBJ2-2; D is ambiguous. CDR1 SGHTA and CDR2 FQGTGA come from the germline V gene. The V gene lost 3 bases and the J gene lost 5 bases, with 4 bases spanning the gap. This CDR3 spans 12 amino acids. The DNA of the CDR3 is TGTGCCAGCAGCTTTCAAACCGGGGAGCTGTTTTTT. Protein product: CASSFQTGELFF.

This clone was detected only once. The CDR3 is CAREPGHPRLIYNEQFF. In nucleotides, the CDR3 is TGTGCCAGGGAGCCGGGGCACCCCCGGTTAATTTACAATGAGCAGTTCTTC. The chain is built from TRBV2 and TRBJ2-1; the D gene could be TRBD1 or TRBD2 (5 bases each). CDR1 and CDR2 from the germline V gene are SNHLY and FYNNEI. The CDR3 sequence is 17 residues long. The ends were cut back, 9 bases at V and 4 bases at J, with 25 bases in the middle.

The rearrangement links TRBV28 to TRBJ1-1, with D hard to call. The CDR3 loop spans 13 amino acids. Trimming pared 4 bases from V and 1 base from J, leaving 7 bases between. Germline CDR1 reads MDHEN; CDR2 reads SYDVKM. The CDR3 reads CASSSSGNTEAFF. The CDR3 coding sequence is TGTGCCAGCAGTTCCTCCGGGAACACTGAAGCTTTCTTT.

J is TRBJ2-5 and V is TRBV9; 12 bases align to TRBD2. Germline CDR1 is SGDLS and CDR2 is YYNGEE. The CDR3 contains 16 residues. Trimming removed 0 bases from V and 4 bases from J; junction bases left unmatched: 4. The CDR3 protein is CASSVDASGGAETQYF. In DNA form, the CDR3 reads TGTGCCAGCAGCGTAGATGCTAGCGGGGGGGCAGAGACCCAGTACTTC.

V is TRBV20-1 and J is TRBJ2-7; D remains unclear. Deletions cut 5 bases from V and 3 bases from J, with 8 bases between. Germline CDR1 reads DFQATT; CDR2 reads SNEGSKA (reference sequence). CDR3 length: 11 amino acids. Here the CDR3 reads CSAGSYYEQYF. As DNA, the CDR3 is TGCAGTGCTGGGTCCTACTACGAGCAGTACTTC.

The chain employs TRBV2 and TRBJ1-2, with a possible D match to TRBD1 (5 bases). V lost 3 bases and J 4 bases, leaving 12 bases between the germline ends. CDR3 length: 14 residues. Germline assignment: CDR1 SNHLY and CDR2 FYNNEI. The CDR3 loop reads CASSDRSQGYGYTF. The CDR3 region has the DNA TGTGCCAGCAGTGATAGAAGTCAGGGCTATGGCTACACCTTC.

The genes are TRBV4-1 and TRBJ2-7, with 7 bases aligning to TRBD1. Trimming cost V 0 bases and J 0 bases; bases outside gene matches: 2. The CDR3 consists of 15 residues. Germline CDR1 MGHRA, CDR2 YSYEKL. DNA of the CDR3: TGCGCCAGCAGCCAAGAAAGGGGGCCCTCCTACGAGCAGTACGTC. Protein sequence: CASSQERGPSYEQYV.

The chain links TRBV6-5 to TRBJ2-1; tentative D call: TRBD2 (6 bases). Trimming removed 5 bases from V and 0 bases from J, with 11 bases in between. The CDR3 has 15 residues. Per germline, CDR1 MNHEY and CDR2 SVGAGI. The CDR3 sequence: CASSPRGSSYNEQFF. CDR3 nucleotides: TGTGCCAGCAGTCCCCGGGGGAGCTCCTACAATGAGCAGTTCTTC.

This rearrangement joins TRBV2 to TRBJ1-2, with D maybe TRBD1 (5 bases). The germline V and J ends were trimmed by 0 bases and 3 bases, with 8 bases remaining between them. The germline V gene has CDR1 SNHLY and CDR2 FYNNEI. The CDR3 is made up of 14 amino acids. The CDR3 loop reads CASSEAGTDYGYTF. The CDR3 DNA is TGTGCCAGCAGTGAAGCGGGGACTGACTATGGCTACACCTTC.

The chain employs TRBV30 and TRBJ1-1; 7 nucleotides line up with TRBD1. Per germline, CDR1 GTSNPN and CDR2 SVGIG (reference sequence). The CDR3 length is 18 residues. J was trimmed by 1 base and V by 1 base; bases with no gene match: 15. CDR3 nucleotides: TGTGCCTGGAGTGCTCAGCTCCCCTTCCGGACAGGGAACACTGAAGCTTTCTTT. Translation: CAWSAQLPFRTGNTEAFF.

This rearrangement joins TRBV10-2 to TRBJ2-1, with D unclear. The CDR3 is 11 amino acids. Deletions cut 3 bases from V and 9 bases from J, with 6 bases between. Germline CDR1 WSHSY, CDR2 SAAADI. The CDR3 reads CASSDPIEQFF. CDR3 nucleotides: TGCGCCAGCAGTGACCCCATTGAGCAGTTCTTC.

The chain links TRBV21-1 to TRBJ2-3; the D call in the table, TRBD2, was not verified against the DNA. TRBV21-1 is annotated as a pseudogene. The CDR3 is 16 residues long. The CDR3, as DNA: TGTGCCAGCAGCAAAGCTCGCGGGTTAGGCACAGATACGCAGTATTTT. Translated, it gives CASSKARGLGTDTQYF.

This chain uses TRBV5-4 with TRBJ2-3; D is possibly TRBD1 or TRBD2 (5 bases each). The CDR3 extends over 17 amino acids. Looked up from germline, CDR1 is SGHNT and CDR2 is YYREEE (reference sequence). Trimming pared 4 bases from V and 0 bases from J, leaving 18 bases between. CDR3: CASSPRMGVESTDTQYF. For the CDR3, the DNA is TGTGCCAGCAGCCCGCGGATGGGGGTGGAAAGCACAGATACGCAGTATTTT.